This T cell receptor beta chain was captured by sequencing in a study of blood T cell repertoires in COVID-19. At the level of the study: Both acute and convalescent COVID-19 samples were obtained from the United States, Italy and Spain. From T cells, B-cell-depleted T cells, or PBMCs came the material, which was cDNA or gDNA.

Sequenced by immunoSEQ multiplex PCR; TCRdb stores in-frame clones only, minus some. The table records approximately 280,000 clones, 85% of them present only once. Participants' reported clinical history set cohort assignment. Recovery among Cohort 3 donors was established by two negative PCRs, clearance, or symptom resolution. The TCR originated in a woman in her forties or fifties who had recovered from COVID-19. The material sequenced was PBMCs or T cells enriched from blood (not recorded which).

CDR3 DNA sequence: TGTGCCAGCAGCCGATCCACTGTTAGCACAGATACGCAGTATTTT. Its translation is CASSRSTVSTDTQYF. The chain joins TRBV7-6 to TRBJ2-3; D is uncertain. The CDR3 runs to 15 residues. The germline V gene has CDR1 SGHVS and CDR2 FNYEAQ. Trimming removed 5 bases at V and 0 bases at J, with 12 bases between.